A single sample is the source of the 19 T cell receptor beta chains below, sequenced in a study of CD8+CD57+ T cells in acquired aplastic anemia. Whoever was chosen for sequencing had shown CD8+CD57+ cell expansion by flow cytometry. Profiling of TCR beta VDJ combinations and CDR3 sequences used genomic DNA as template. TCRdb called the reads again in MiXCR, with one record for every CDR3 protein. This sample has more than 150,000 distinct CDR3 sequences, with 48% found just once. Sequenced material: sorted CD4+, CD8+, or CD8+CD57+ T cells (not recorded which) from PBMCs. These receptors all come from a human donor with aplastic anemia.

This clonotype appeared many times. The chain couples TRBV2 to TRBJ1-2, with 7 bases identical to TRBD1. This CDR3 has 15 amino acids. Per germline, CDR1 SNHLY and CDR2 FYNNEI. J lost 6 bases, V lost 5 bases, and 12 bases had no gene match. CDR3 residues: CASSQDRASRDGYTF. The CDR3 coding sequence is TGTGCCAGCAGTCAAGACAGGGCTTCCAGGGATGGCTACACCTTC.

The J gene is TRBJ1-2, the V gene TRBV10-1; D uncertain. This CDR3 spans 16 amino acids. V lost 0 bases and J lost 4, with 15 bases in between. Looked up from germline, CDR1 is WNHNN and CDR2 is SYGVQD (reference sequence). The CDR3 spells CASSESRRAGLYGYTF. The CDR3 DNA follows: TGCGCCAGCAGTGAGTCGAGGCGGGCAGGCCTCTATGGCTACACCTTC.

This clonotype showed up many times. This chain connects TRBV5-1 to TRBJ1-1; maybe TRBD1 (6 bases). Per the germline V gene, CDR1 is SGHRS and CDR2 is YFSETQ. This CDR3 contains 15 residues. The germline V and J ends were trimmed by 4 bases and 2 bases, with 15 bases remaining between them. The CDR3 sequence: CASSTYREANTEAFF. In DNA, the CDR3 is TGCGCCAGCAGCACCTACAGGGAGGCCAACACTGAAGCTTTCTTT.

The chain employs TRBV29-1 and TRBJ2-7; maybe TRBD2 (6 bases). CDR3 size: 14 residues. Germline V lookup: CDR1 SQVTM, CDR2 ANQGSEA. The V and J ends lost 6 bases and 0 bases respectively, with 15 bases between them. CDR3 sequence: CSVWEEGRSYEQYF. CDR3 nucleotide sequence: TGCAGCGTATGGGAGGAGGGGCGCTCCTACGAGCAGTACTTC.

This clonotype was seen a handful of times. The chain employs TRBV15 and TRBJ2-3, with D possibly TRBD2 on 6 matching bases. This CDR3 has 17 residues. Germline V gene data show CDR1 as LNHNV and CDR2 as YYDKDF (reference sequence). V was clipped by 1 base and J by 0 bases, with 14 bases between them. CDR3 in amino acids: CATSRGTGGLSTDTQYF. The CDR3 nucleotides are TGTGCCACCAGCAGAGGAACAGGAGGGCTAAGCACAGATACGCAGTATTTT. Full variable domain (missing parts from reference TRBV15 and TRBJ2-3): DAMVIQNPRYQVTQFGKPVTLSCSQTLNHNVMYWYQQKSSQAPKLLFHYYDKDFNNEADTPDNFQSRRPNTSFCFLDIRSPGLGDTAMYLCATSRGTGGLSTDTQYFGPGTRLTVL.

This clonotype has ten or more counts. The V call is TRBV6-1, the J call TRBJ1-6; TRBD1 is a possible D gene (5 bases). V dropped 5 bases and J dropped 10 bases, with 15 bases sitting between them. The CDR3 totals 14 residues. Germline assignment: CDR1 MNHNS and CDR2 SASEGT. The CDR3 is CASSTTGGKSPLHF. The CDR3 region has the DNA TGTGCCAGCAGTACCACAGGAGGAAAATCACCCCTCCACTTT.

The chain employs TRBV30 and TRBJ1-2; D may be TRBD1 (6 bases). Germline values: CDR1 GTSNPN, CDR2 SVGIG (reference sequence). The germline V and J ends were trimmed by 4 bases and 7 bases, with 19 bases remaining between them. The CDR3 sequence is 14 residues long. CDR3 region: CAWTWGGGPGGYTF. CDR3 coding DNA: TGTGCCTGGACCTGGGGCGGGGGGCCAGGTGGCTACACCTTC.

This clonotype was found many times. The chain couples TRBV9 to TRBJ2-5, with D perhaps TRBD1 (5 bases). The V and J ends lost 0 bases and 3 bases respectively, with 9 bases between them. Germline CDR1 and CDR2: SGDLS and YYNGEE. This CDR3 comprises 14 residues. The CDR3 loop is CASSVGGREETQYF. DNA for the CDR3: TGTGCCAGCAGCGTAGGCGGCAGGGAAGAGACCCAGTACTTC.

This chain joins TRBV3-1 and TRBJ2-5; no clear D gene. The CDR3 sequence is 12 residues long. Germline assignment: CDR1 LGHDT and CDR2 YNNKEL (reference sequence). V lost 1 base and J 3 bases, leaving 3 bases between the germline ends. CDR3 nucleotide sequence: TGTGCCAGCAGCCAAGTAAAAGAGACCCAGTACTTC. Translated, it gives CASSQVKETQYF.

This clonotype was observed a handful of times. The V gene is TRBV6-2 or TRBV6-3, the J gene TRBJ2-5; D is possibly TRBD2 (5 bases). This CDR3 spans 17 amino acids. V lost 6 bases and J lost 4, with 24 bases in between. Looked up from germline, CDR1 is MNHEY and CDR2 is SVGEGT. CDR3 DNA sequence: TGTGCCAGCAGCCTCCTTAGAGCGGACCGAGGGCGAGAGACCCAGTACTTC. Translated, it gives CASSLLRADRGRETQYF.

V is TRBV5-6 and J is TRBJ1-1; D not certain. The ends were cut back, 0 bases at V and 3 bases at J, with 9 bases in the middle. Germline assignment: CDR1 SGHDT and CDR2 YYEEEE. The CDR3 is made up of 14 amino acids. The CDR3 reads CASSLGGDYTEAFF. CDR3 coding DNA: TGTGCCAGCAGCTTGGGCGGGGATTACACTGAAGCTTTCTTT.

The rearrangement uses TRBV20-1 and TRBJ2-1, with D possibly being TRBD1 or TRBD2 (6 bases each). The CDR3 contains 16 residues. Trimming cost V 0 bases and J 2 bases, with 14 bases left between them. Germline V lookup: CDR1 DFQATT, CDR2 SNEGSKA (reference sequence). CDR3: CSARDRRGATYNEQFF. In nucleotides, the CDR3 is TGCAGTGCTAGAGATCGAAGGGGGGCCACCTACAATGAGCAGTTCTTC.

V is TRBV2 and J is TRBJ2-4; no firm D call. The germline gives CDR1 SNHLY, CDR2 FYNNEI. V lost 5 bases and J lost 7, with 12 bases in between. CDR3 size: 13 residues. CDR3 region: CASSYSDKNIQYF. The CDR3 coding sequence is TGTGCCAGCAGTTACTCTGACAAGAACATTCAGTACTTC. The whole variable domain, filled in from reference TRBV2 and TRBJ2-4, reads EPEVTQTPSHQVTQMGQEVILRCVPISNHLYFYWYRQILGQKVEFLVSFYNNEISEKSEIFDDQFSVERPDGSNFTLKIRSTKLEDSAMYFCASSYSDKNIQYFGAGTRLSVL.

This chain joins TRBV6-5 and TRBJ2-5; 10 positions agree with TRBD1. The CDR3 has 15 residues. Germline values: CDR1 MNHEY, CDR2 SVGAGI. Trimming removed 4 bases from V and 11 bases from J; junction bases left unmatched: 13. As DNA, the CDR3 is TGTGCCAGCAGTTCCGGGACAGGGGAGGTTCATGAGCAGTACTTC. This encodes CASSSGTGEVHEQYF.

The chain combines TRBV7-3 with TRBJ1-1; D is ambiguous. V was trimmed by 2 bases and J by 3 bases, leaving 7 bases between them. CDR1 and CDR2 from the germline V gene are SGHTA and FQGTGA. The CDR3 sequence is 13 residues long. In nucleotides, the CDR3 is TGTGCCAGCAGCTTATCCAGAGACACTGAAGCTTTCTTT. It encodes CASSLSRDTEAFF.

This clonotype was detected once. This may come from a read error, since a much larger clone is one base off. The final CDR3 position lacks the conserved phenylalanine or tryptophan, pointing to a likely read error. The chain is built from TRBV4-1 and TRBJ2-7, with 14 positions matching TRBD2. V lost 3 bases to trimming and J lost 5 bases; unmatched junction nucleotides: 15. The CDR3 spans 19 residues. Germline V CDR1 and CDR2: MGHRA, YSYEKL. CDR3 in DNA: TGCGCCAGCAGCCAGAGGATTTCCGGGACTAGCGGGAGAAGTGACGAGCAGTACCTC. This sequence encodes CASSQRISGTSGRSDEQYL.

This clonotype was found many times. The chain recombines TRBV7-2 with TRBJ1-2, with 9 bases fitting TRBD1. This CDR3 region has 14 residues. V lost 3 bases and J lost 7; bases outside the gene matches: 6. Per germline, CDR1 SGHTA and CDR2 FQGNSA. CDR3 protein: CASSFHRQGVGYTF. The CDR3 DNA reads as TGTGCCAGCAGCTTTCACCGACAGGGGGTTGGCTACACCTTC.

The DNA for the CDR3 is TGTGCCAGCAGTTCGGACAGGGGACGTTCACCCCTCCACTTT. Its protein is CASSSDRGRSPLHF. This sequence joins TRBV6-5 and TRBJ1-6; 9 nucleotides match TRBD1. The V segment lost 4 bases and the J segment 9 bases; nucleotides outside the gene matches: 4. This CDR3 is built from 14 residues. CDR1 and CDR2 (germline): MNHEY, SVGAGI.

The chain couples TRBV20-1 to TRBJ2-3, with 12 bases fitting TRBD2. CDR3 length: 15 residues. Germline values: CDR1 DFQATT, CDR2 SNEGSKA (reference sequence). V was clipped by 1 base and J by 2 bases; unmatched bases: 1. The CDR3 protein is CSARGLAGVTDTQYF. As DNA, the CDR3 is TGCAGTGCTAGAGGACTAGCGGGAGTCACAGATACGCAGTATTTT.